One TCR beta chain is described in this entry. The target of this receptor is not known. No clone much larger than this one lies a single base away; base qualities are absent. These data belong to a study of T cells in localized non-small cell lung cancer (dated by TCRdb to 2020 to 2021). Regarding the complete study: T cell repertoires of 200 to 300 early-stage NSCLC patients were analyzed, with tumors being compared against uninvolved tumor-adjacent lungs. The cohort comprised around 240 treatment-naïve NSCLC patients with resected, localized lung tumors. A mean age of approximately 66 years was recorded for the NSCLC patients, of whom more than 120 were male and around 100 were female. General findings and caveats noted by the study authors: Since the design was exploratory, TCR variables were selected using unadjusted p-values with no false-discovery rate correction. Higher blood T cell density associated with longer overall survival, while higher adjacent-lung clonality associated with shorter survival. Uninvolved tumor-adjacent lung showed the highest T cell clonality, higher than tumor, which suggests more focused antigenic responses in the uninvolved tumor-adjacent lung. Of the top 100 tumor clones, a median of 57 were detected in paired uninvolved adjacent lung; 28 were also among that lung's top 100. Multi-region tumor sequencing was not performed, so intratumor heterogeneity could not be excluded.

TCR beta CDR3 regions were sequenced from DNA using the immunoSEQ Assay. As for how the authors treated the data: T cell density was computed as TCR beta template counts normalized to usable DNA estimated by amplifying housekeeping genes. Richness was estimated with the preseqR package, extrapolating to 400,000 templates for PBMC samples and 120,000 templates for tissue samples. Clonality was defined by subtracting Pielou's evenness from one. To identify tissue-enriched TCRs, differential abundance testing was run on productive amino-acid clonotypes with a minimum total count of 5 and an alpha of 0.1. The Jaccard Index and the Morisita Overlap Index were used to measure repertoire overlap between compartments. GLIPH grouped TCR beta CDR3s together with public tetramer-defined viral CDR3s, and a viral motif had to include at least three viral sequences and show V-gene enrichment. What TCRdb holds here is the immuneACCESS table cut down to in-frame rearrangements. Part of the clones is not present; checked against another copy, under half of the missing clones reflect an unresolved V gene, and the others are unexplained. The V and J calls and the clone size are those of that table, but D and trimming were determined from the DNA. A total of nearly 25,000 clones appear in this sample, about 90% of them only once. The ten top clones hold 5% to 6.5% of the sample.

At diagnosis, peripheral blood, uninvolved tumor-adjacent lung and tumor were collected and stored as a combination of fresh-frozen and FFPE material. Blood samples were analyzed as peripheral blood mononuclear cells for TCR repertoire profiling. CDR1 and CDR2 (LGHNA, YNFKEQ) derive from the germline V gene. V and J are trimmed by 5 bases and 7 bases, and the gene matches miss 6 bases of the junction. The CDR3 runs 15 residues from the cysteine to the phenylalanine. Only the CDR3 part of the read is kept: 45 bases, read in frame from the first base. The chain links TRBV4-2 with TRBJ2-2, with 11 middle bases fitting TRBD1. This material consisted of peripheral blood, taken before any cancer treatment. This sequence originates from a male donor at least 60 years old with stage II squamous cell lung carcinoma. The CDR3: CASSAGQGAGGELFF. The bases are TGTGCCAGCAGCGCTGGACAGGGGGCGGGCGGGGAGCTGTTTTTT.